The clone carrying this T cell receptor beta chain turned up a few times. The antigen remains unidentified. This sample was taken from a study of T cell repertoires in cytomegalovirus infection. Study background: Shared public TCR beta signatures pointed to both CMV infection and a matching HLA type. Regarding the study as a whole: Across the ex vivo response, the dominant clonotypes were HLA-C-restricted CMV-specific TCR beta clonotypes. Carriers of CMV and the relevant HLA type were discriminated by public TCR beta frequency.

This CDR3 is built from 13 residues. Per the germline V gene, CDR1 is SGHTA and CDR2 is FQGNSA. The V gene lost 5 bases and the J gene lost 6 bases, with 11 bases spanning the gap. TCRdb reanalysed the reads using MiXCR and keeps one entry per CDR3 protein. Of a few hundred thousand distinct CDR3 sequences in the sample, around a sixth are singletons; the top ten hold approximately 12%. Sample: PBMCs. The rearrangement joins TRBV7-2 to TRBJ2-1; D may be TRBD1 (6 bases). The receptor comes from a human donor in good health (CMV status not recorded). Some clones in this sample may be carry-over from other donors' samples. Here the CDR3 DNA reads TGTGCCAGCAGCACTGGACAGACCAATGAGCAGTTCTTC. The encoded protein is CASSTGQTNEQFF.